The TCR beta chain described here comes from a study of CXCR3-negative and CXCR3-positive naive CD8 T cells. Concerning this clonotype: Antigen specificity is unknown.

TRB cDNA was prepared as libraries by UMI-labeled 5' RACE. Each CDR3 protein gets one entry in TCRdb, which reprocessed the 5' RACE reads and gives no DNA. The ten most abundant clones cover over 1.3% of a sample with 65,000 to 85,000 distinct CDR3 sequences. Germline V gene data show CDR1 as SQVTM and CDR2 as ANQGSEA. The length of the CDR3 is 11 residues. Study-wide results and caveats: Naive cells positive for CXCR3 carried more hydrophobic TRB CDR3s than CXCR3-negative ones.

Specimen: naive CXCR3- CD8+ T cells from blood. Sample subset: CD45RO-CCR7+CD27+CD95- naive CD8+ T cells lacking CXCR3 (TNR3-). The TCR comes from a human donor in good health. Some clones in this sample may be carry-over from other donors' samples. This rearrangement joins TRBV29-1 to TRBJ2-1. Here the CDR3 reads CSVAGPREQFF.